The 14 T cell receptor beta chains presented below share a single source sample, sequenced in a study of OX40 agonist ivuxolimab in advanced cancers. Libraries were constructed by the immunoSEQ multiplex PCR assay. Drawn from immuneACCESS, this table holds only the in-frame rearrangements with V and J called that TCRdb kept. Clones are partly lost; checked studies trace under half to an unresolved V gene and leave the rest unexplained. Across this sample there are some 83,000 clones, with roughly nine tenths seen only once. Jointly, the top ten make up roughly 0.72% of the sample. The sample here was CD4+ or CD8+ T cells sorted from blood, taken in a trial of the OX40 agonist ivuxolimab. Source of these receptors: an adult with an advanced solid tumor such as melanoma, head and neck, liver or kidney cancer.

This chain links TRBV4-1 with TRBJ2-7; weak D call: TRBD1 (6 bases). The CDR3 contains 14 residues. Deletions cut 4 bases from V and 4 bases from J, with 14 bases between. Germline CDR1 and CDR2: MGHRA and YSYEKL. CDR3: CASSPRQDGYEQYF. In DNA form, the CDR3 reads TGCGCCAGCAGCCCCCGACAGGACGGGTACGAGCAGTACTTC.

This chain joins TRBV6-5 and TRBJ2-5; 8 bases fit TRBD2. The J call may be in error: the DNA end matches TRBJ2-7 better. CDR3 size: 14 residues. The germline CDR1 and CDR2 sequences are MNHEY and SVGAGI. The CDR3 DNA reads TGTGCCAGCAGAAGTGCCGGGAGGGCCTACGAGCAGTACTTC. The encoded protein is CASRSAGRAYEQYF.

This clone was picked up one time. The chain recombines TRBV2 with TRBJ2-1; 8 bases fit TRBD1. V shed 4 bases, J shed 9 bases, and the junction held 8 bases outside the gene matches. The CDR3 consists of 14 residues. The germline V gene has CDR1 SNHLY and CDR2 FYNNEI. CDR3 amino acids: CASSADRDYPEQFF. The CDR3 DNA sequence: TGTGCCAGCAGTGCGGACAGGGATTACCCTGAGCAGTTCTTC.

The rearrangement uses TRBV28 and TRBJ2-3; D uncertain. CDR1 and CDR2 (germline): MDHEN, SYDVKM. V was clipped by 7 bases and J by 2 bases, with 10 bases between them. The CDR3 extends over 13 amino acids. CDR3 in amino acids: CASTAWTTDTQYF. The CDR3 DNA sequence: TGTGCCAGCACGGCTTGGACCACAGATACGCAGTATTTT.

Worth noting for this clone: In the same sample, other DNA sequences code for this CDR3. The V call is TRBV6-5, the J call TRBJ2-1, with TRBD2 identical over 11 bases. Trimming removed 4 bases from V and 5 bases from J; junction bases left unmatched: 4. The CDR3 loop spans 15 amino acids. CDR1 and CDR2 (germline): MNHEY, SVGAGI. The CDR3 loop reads CASSSLAGGNNEQFF. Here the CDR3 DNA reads TGTGCCAGCAGTTCGCTAGCGGGAGGCAACAATGAGCAGTTCTTC.

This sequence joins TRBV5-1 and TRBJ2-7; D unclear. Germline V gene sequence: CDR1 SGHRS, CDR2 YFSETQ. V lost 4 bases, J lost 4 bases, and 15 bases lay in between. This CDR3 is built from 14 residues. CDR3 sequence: CASSALLGPYEQYF. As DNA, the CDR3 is TGCGCCAGCAGCGCCCTGCTCGGACCATACGAGCAGTACTTC.

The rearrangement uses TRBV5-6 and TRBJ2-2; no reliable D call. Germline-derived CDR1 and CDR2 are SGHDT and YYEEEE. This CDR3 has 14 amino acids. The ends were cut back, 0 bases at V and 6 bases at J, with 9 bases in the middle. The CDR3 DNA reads TGTGCCAGCAGCTTGGTCCGCGATTCCGGGGAGCTGTTTTTT. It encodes CASSLVRDSGELFF. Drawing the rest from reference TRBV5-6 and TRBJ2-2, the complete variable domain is DAGVTQSPTHLIKTRGQQVTLRCSPKSGHDTVSWYQQALGQGPQFIFQYYEEEERQRGNFPDRFSGHQFPNYSSELNVNALLLGDSALYLCASSLVRDSGELFFGEGSRLTVL.

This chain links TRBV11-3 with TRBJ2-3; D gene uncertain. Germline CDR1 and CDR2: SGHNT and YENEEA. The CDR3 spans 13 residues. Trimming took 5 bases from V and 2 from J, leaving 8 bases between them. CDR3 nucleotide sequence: TGTGCCAGCAGCCCCAACTACACAGATACGCAGTATTTT. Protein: CASSPNYTDTQYF.

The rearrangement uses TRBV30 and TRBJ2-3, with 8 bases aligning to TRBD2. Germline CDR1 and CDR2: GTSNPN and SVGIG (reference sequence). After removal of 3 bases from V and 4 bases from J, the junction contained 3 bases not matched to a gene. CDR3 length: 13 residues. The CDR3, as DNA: TGTGCCTGGAGCTCAGCGGGAGCAGATACGCAGTATTTT. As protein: CAWSSAGADTQYF.

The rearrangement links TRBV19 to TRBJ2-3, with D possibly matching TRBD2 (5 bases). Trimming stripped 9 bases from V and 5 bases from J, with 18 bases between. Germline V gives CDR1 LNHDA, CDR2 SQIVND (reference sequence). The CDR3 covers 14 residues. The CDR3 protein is CASRSGKRIDTQYF. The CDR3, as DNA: TGTGCCAGCCGTTCCGGCAAGCGGATAGATACGCAGTATTTT.

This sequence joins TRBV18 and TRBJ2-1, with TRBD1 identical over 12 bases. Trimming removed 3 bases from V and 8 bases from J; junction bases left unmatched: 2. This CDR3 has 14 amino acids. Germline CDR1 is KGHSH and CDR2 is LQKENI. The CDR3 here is CASSPGTGGDEQFF. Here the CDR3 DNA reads TGTGCCAGCTCACCCGGGACAGGGGGCGATGAGCAGTTCTTC.

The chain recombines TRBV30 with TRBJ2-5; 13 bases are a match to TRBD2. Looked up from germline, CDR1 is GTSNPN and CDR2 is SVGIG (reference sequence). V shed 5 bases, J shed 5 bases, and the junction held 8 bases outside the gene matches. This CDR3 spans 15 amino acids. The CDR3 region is CAWPQLAGGGETQYF. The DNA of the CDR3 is TGTGCCTGGCCCCAACTAGCGGGAGGGGGGGAGACCCAGTACTTC.

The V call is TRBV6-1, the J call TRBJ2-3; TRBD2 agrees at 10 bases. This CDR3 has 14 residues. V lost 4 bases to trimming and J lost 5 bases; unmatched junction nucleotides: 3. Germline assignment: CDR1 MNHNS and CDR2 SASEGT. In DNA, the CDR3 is TGTGCCAGCAGTGGTCTAGCGGGAGTAGATACGCAGTATTTT. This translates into CASSGLAGVDTQYF.

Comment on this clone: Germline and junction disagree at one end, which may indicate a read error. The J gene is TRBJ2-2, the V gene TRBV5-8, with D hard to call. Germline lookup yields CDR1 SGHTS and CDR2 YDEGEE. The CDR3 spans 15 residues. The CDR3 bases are TGCGCCAGCAGCCGGCGGCAGCACTACACCGGGGAGCTGTTTTTT. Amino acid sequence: CASSRRQHYTGELFF.